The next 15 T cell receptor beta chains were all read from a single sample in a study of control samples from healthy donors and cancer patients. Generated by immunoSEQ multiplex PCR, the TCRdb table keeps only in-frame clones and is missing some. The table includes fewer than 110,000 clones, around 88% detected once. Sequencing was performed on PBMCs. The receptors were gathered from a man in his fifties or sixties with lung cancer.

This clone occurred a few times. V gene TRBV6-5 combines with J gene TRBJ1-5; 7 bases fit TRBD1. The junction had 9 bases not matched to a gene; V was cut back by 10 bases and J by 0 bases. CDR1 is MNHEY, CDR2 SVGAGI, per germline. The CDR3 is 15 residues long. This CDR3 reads CATKGTEYSNQPQHF. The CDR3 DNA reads TGTGCCACCAAAGGGACAGAATATAGCAATCAGCCCCAGCATTTT.

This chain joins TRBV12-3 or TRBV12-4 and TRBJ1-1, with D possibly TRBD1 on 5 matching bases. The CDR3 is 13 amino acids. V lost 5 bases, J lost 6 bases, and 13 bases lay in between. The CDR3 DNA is TGTGCCAGCAGTGTGAGGGGCGCCTCTGAAGCTTTCTTT. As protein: CASSVRGASEAFF.

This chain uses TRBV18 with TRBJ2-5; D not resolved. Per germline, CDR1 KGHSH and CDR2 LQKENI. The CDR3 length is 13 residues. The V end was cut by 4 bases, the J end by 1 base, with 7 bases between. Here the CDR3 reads CASSLRFQETQYF. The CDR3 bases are TGTGCCAGCTCACTCCGGTTCCAAGAGACCCAGTACTTC.

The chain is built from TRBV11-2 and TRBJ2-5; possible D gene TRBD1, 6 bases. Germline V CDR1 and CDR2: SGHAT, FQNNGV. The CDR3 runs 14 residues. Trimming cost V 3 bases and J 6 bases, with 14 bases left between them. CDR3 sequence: CASSFIRGWQTQYF. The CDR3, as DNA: TGTGCCAGCAGCTTTATAAGGGGGTGGCAGACCCAGTACTTC.

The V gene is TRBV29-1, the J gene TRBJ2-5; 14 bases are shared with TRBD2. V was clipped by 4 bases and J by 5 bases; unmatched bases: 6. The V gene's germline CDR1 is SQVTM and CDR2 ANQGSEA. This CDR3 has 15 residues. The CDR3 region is CSVGTSGGSRETQYF. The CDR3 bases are TGCAGCGTTGGGACTAGCGGGGGGTCGAGGGAGACCCAGTACTTC.

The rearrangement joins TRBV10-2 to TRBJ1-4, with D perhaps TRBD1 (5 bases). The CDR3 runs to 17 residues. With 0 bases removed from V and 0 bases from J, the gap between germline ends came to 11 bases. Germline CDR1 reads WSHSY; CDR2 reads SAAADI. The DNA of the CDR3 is TGCGCCAGCAGTGAGTCGGGGGTACCTGCAACTAATGAAAAACTGTTTTTT. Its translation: CASSESGVPATNEKLFF.

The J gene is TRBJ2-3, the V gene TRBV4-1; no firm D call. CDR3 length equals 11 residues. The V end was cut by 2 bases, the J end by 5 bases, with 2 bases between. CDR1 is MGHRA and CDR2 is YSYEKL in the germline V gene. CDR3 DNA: TGCGCCAGCAGCCAATTAGATACGCAGTATTTT. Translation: CASSQLDTQYF.

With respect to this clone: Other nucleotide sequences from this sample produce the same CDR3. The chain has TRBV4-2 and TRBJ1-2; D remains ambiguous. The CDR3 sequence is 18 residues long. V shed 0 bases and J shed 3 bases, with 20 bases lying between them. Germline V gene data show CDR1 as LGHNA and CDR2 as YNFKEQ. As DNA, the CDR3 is TGTGCCAGCAGCCAAGATCGGGGAAGGGCCCGGACGGACTATGGCTACACCTTC. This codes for CASSQDRGRARTDYGYTF.

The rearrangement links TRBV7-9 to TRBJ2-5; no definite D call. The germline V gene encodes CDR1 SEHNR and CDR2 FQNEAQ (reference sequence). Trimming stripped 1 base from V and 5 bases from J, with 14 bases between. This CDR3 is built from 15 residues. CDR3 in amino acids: CASSLGATWQETQYF. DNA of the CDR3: TGTGCCAGCAGCTTAGGGGCTACCTGGCAGGAGACCCAGTACTTC.

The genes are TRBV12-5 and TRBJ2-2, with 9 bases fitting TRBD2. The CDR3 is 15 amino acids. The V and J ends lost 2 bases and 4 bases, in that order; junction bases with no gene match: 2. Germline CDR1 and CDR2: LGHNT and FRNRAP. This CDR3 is CASGLLTSGTGELFF. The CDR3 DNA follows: TGTGCTAGTGGTTTGCTGACTAGCGGCACCGGGGAGCTGTTTTTT.

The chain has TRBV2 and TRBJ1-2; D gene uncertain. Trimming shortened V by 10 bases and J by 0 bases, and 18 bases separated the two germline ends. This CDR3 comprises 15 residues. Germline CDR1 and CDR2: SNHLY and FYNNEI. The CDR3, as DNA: TGTGCCACGAGCCTGGGCGGAGGTTCTAACTATGGCTACACCTTC. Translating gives CATSLGGGSNYGYTF.

CDR3 in amino acids: CASSLNSFYEQYV. The CDR3 DNA sequence: TGTGCCAGCAGCTTAAACAGCTTCTACGAGCAGTACGTC. V and J are TRBV7-9 and TRBJ2-7; D gene unclear. This CDR3 is built from 13 residues. With 2 bases removed from V and 3 bases from J, the gap between germline ends came to 8 bases. Per the germline V gene, CDR1 is SEHNR and CDR2 is FQNEAQ (reference sequence).

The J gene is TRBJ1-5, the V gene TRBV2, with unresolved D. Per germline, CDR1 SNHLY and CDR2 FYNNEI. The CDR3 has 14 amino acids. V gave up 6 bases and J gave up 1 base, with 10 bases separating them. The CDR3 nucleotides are TGTGCCAGCAGGGGCGACACGAGCAATCAGCCCCAGCATTTT. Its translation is CASRGDTSNQPQHF.

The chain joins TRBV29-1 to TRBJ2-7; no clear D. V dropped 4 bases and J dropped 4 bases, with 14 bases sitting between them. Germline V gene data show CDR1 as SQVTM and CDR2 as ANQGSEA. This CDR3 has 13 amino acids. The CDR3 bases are TGCAGCGTTGGCAGGACGGCGGCTTACGAGCAGTACGTC. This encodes CSVGRTAAYEQYV.

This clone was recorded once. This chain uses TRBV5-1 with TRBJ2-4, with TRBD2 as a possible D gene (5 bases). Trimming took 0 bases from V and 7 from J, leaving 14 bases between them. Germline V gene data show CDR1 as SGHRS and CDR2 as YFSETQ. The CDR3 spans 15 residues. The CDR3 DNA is TGCGCCAGCAGCTTGGATTCTACTACGGGGAACATTCAGTACTTC. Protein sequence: CASSLDSTTGNIQYF.